This T cell receptor beta chain was profiled in a study of cytomegalovirus exposure and HLA in healthy donors (dated by TCRdb to 2016 to 2017). With regard to the full study: According to an earlier analysis of several hundred of the donors, 200 million or so T cells yielded over 90 million unique TCR beta sequences and less than 300 Gb of sequence data. In addition to the first cohort of 666 subjects, a separate validation cohort of 120 different subjects was used. Approximately 300 gigabases of sequencing data and around 80 million unique TCR sequences made up an early release that covered under 750 HLA-typed donors. Of the roughly 390 genotyped donors, approximately 83% fell in the genetic ancestry cluster associated with self-reported Caucasian donors. An earlier analysis of nearly 600 of the donors applied high-throughput TCR beta sequencing to assess whether each TCR beta V gene segment acted as functional or pseudogenic. HLA typing included class I and class II loci at four-digit resolution. The later analysis used no new phenotypic data to find candidate immune exposures, relying instead on TCR beta sequences and their occurrence across donors. A later analysis re-analyzed previously published TCR beta repertoires from 660 or so donors and added high-resolution HLA genotyping to study TCR occurrence patterns. The study used immunosequencing to profile the T cell repertoires of several hundred subjects and linked those repertoires to cytomegalovirus serostatus. A later genetic analysis took genome-wide SNP genotypes for about 55% of the roughly 670 donors and used that subset as a discovery cohort. On average, about 200,000 unique TCR beta nucleotide sequences were sequenced per donor among several hundred genotyped donors of the cohort, with around 19% of those sequences being non-productive. Because of strong linkage in the cohort, roughly five DR-DQ haplotypes were treated as single units for association and clustering. Donor age, sex, ethnicity and CMV serostatus were compiled together with the repertoire data. The study aimed to test whether signatures of past pathogen exposure could be identified by cataloging public T cell receptors. The number of typed donors differed by locus: about 620-630 for A, B, C, DRB1 and DQB1; approximately 530 for DQA1; around 610 for DPA1; and some 450 for DPB1. Every repertoire in the discovery cohort had been generated on one and the same sequencing platform. High-throughput TCR immunosequencing, statistical association of individual TCRs with disease status, and machine learning were combined to predict cytomegalovirus infection status.

Library preparation employed the immunoSEQ multiplex PCR assay. The multiplex PCR relied on a mix of 60 forward primers for TCR Vbeta segments and 13 reverse primers for TCR Jbeta segments. The CDR3 region of rearranged TCR beta genes was amplified from genomic DNA by a multiplex PCR assay. On the Illumina HiSeq System, the amplified TCR beta libraries were sequenced as 87-base-pair reads. As for the original processing: A later analysis tallied tens of millions of unique TCR beta chains across the 610 or so repertoires, and around 10 million of those chains were shared by two or more donors. Raw reads were error-corrected and collapsed into unique sequences by a nearest-neighbor algorithm in which closely related sequences were merged to remove PCR and sequencing errors. To assign V, D and J gene segments, CDR3 sequences were aligned to IMGT reference sequences. Each retained sequence needed at least a six-nucleotide match to both a V gene segment and a J gene segment. Rearrangements were classified as productive when the CDR3 lacked stop codons and remained in frame with V and J, and all other rearrangements were classified as non-productive. Following IMGT convention, CDR3 was defined as the stretch from the second conserved V-encoded cysteine to the conserved J-encoded phenylalanine. In an earlier analysis of around 600 of the donors, sequences lacking an unambiguous match to a single V gene segment were excluded. An earlier analysis of 500 to 600 of the donors classified V segments as functional when productive rearrangements were above 56.7% and as segregating when the standard deviation between donors was above 5%. A statistical classification framework was built to diagnose cytomegalovirus status from the catalog of TCR beta chain sequences. V and J gene assignment, in a later analysis, came from comparing TCR nucleotide sequences with IMGT/GENE-DB human TR gene sequences. In a later analysis, CDR3 sequences and most-parsimonious VDJ recombination scenarios were assigned using the TCRdist pipeline. In a later analysis, each TCR beta chain was defined by its CDR3 amino acid sequence together with its V-gene family, and reads lacking a unique V-gene family were excluded. In a later analysis, several hundred highly shared, low-generation-probability nucleotide sequences were removed to address suspected cross-contamination and a sequencing artifact. For each public chain, a later analysis derived a clonal expansion index from normalized ranks of inferred template counts within each repertoire. A later analysis computed generation probabilities with a VDJ recombination model fitted to out-of-frame rearrangements, and checked the results against IGoR. In a later analysis, TCR-TCR, TCR-HLA and TCR-CMV co-occurrence was scored with hypergeometric tests, and a repertoire-size bias correction was applied to TCR pairs. A later analysis estimated false discovery rates by permuting HLA or CMV assignments 20 times. A later analysis grouped co-occurring TCRs with DBSCAN, adding TCRdist sequence similarity when clustering within HLA-allele-positive subsets. Repertoires with fewer than 30,000 or more than 120,000 public chains, plus five repertoires with anomalous nucleotide sharing, were excluded from co-occurrence clustering. In its TCRdb copy, this immuneACCESS table keeps in-frame sequences only and misses some clones. Where compared with another copy, unresolved V genes explain less than half of these, and the others have no known cause. V and J calls and clone size are copied from that table; D and trimming were computed from the DNA. The sample profile shows 270,000 or so clones; more than 80% of them were found once. The top ten hold less than 4% of the sample.

Study-wide findings and limitations: The classifier was reported to diagnose cytomegalovirus status with high specificity and sensitivity in both the original cohort and the validation cohort. HLA typing was unavailable for some donors at each locus, so association tests used only the typed subset. Approximately 18 rarely observed V segments, including chromosome 9 orphons, were excluded from the earlier analysis of several hundred of the donors because counts were too low. In a later genetic analysis, a missense DCLRE1C variant was associated with V-gene and J-gene trimming of TCR beta chains, and the association was replicated in an independent cohort. Because the 87-base-pair reads could not distinguish some IMGT-functional V segments, including TRBV6-2 and TRBV6-3, those segments were excluded. In a later analysis, HLA-associated TCR beta chains were found to be more clonally expanded and to have lower generation probabilities than equally common non-associated chains. The cohort was sequenced for TCR beta chains only, and without alpha or paired-chain data the features that could be detected were limited. In an earlier analysis of around 500 of the donors, most TCR beta V segments appeared in productive rearrangements about 90% or about 30% of the time, broadly matching IMGT annotations. Assigning TCR associations to individual alleles was difficult when HLA alleles, especially DR and DQ, strongly co-occurred. A cluster of highly shared sequence variants was judged likely to be a technical artifact of the sequencing pipeline. In vitro tests confirmed that three of the cytomegalovirus-associated TCR beta chains recognize cytomegalovirus antigens. Several of the top co-occurrence clusters appeared to be linked to parvovirus B19, influenza, CMV and Epstein-Barr virus, according to a later analysis. According to a later analysis, TCR association rates differed among HLA loci, with DRB1 alleles showing the most associated TCRs and HLA-C alleles showing the fewest. According to a later genetic analysis, donors in an Asian-associated ancestry cluster had fewer N-insertions in productive TCRs than the approximately 670-donor mean. Sequencing depth was assumed to be roughly uniform across donors in the presence/absence analyses, though that assumption may not hold. For the cohort, immune exposure information was limited to CMV serostatus. At a false discovery rate of 0.05, a later analysis linked about 16,000 TCR beta sequences to specific HLA alleles. A further reported finding was that TCR beta sequences accurately predicted the HLA-A and HLA-B alleles for most subjects in the first cohort. Linkage disequilibrium might explain the correlated functional status among segregating V segments, but an unknown experimental factor could not be ruled out. While some public TCRs were present in many individuals, most TCR sequences turned up only very rarely across donors. The authors suggested that the approach could potentially be generalized to other disease states and immunological phenotypes. Most CMV-associated TCR beta chains appeared to be HLA-restricted in a later analysis, and the HLA associations seemed to be driven largely by CMV exposure. In the study, some 160 TCR beta chains were listed as associated with cytomegalovirus.

The cohort consisted of fewer than 700 healthy bone marrow donors. Cohort members were all nominally healthy when sampled, although unrecorded immune exposures were likely present. The donor tested CMV seropositive, placing the donor among the approximately 290 seropositive members of the cohort. A peripheral blood sample was provided by each donor, and peripheral blood mononuclear cells were used for TCR beta sequencing. The Qiagen DNeasy Blood Extraction Kit was used to extract genomic DNA from the blood cell samples. On this clone itself: It has no known antigen specificity. No base quality information exists; no much larger clone differs at one position.

The CDR3 numbers 14 residues from cysteine through phenylalanine. Only CDR3 DNA remains: 42 bases, in frame from the first base. The germline V gene supplies CDR1 SGHRS and CDR2 YFSETQ. V is cut back by 4 bases and J by 5 bases, with 5 bases in the junction unmatched. The V and J genes are TRBV5-1 and TRBJ2-3; 9 bases in between match TRBD1. The sample taken for sequencing was PBMCs. This clonotype was sampled from a middle-aged man in good health and CMV-seropositive. In nucleotide form, the sequence is TGCGCCAGCAGCCCGGGACAGGGAAAAGATACGCAGTATTTT. The translation is CASSPGQGKDTQYF. Supplemented by the reference TRBV5-1 and TRBJ2-3 proteins around the CDR3, the complete variable domain is KAGVTQTPRYLIKTRGQQVTLSCSPISGHRSVSWYQQTPGQGLQFLFEYFSETQRNKGNFPGRFSGRQFSNSRSEMNVSTLELGDSALYLCASSPGQGKDTQYFGPGTRLTVL.